This T cell receptor (beta chain) originates from a study of blood T cell repertoires in COVID-19. Those enrolled, adults aged about 18 to 89 years, came from about two dozen US areas. Assay: immunoSEQ multiplex PCR; the TCRdb copy retains only in-frame clones and omits some. The sample carries approximately 220,000 clones, 70% to 90% recorded once. V shed 5 bases and J shed 11 bases, with 16 bases lying between them. This CDR3 is built from 12 residues. CDR1 is SGHTA and CDR2 is FQGNSA in the germline V gene. Only one count was recorded for this clone. The sequenced material came from PBMCs or T cells enriched from blood (not recorded which). The TCR comes from a woman aged 40 to 50 with acute COVID-19. This chain connects TRBV7-2 to TRBJ2-7; D is possibly TRBD2 (7 bases). CDR3 amino acids: CASSQNGRGEYF. The CDR3 DNA is TGTGCCAGCAGCCAAAATGGGAGGGGGGAGTACTTC.